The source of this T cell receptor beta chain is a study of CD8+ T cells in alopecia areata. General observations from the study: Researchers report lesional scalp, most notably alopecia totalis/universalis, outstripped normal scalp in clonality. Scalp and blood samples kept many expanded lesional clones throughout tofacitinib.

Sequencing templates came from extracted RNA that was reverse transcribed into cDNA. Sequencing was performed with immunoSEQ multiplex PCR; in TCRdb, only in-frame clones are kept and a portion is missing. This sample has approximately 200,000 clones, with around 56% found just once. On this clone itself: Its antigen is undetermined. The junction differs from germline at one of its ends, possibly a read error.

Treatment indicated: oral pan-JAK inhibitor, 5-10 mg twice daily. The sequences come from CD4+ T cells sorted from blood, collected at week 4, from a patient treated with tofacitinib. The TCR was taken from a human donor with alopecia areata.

The CDR3 DNA follows: TGCGCCAGCAGCAAAGAGGAAGGCACAGATACGCAGTATTTT. The encoded protein is CASSKEEGTDTQYF. The chain carries TRBV4-3 and TRBJ2-3; D unresolved. The CDR3 runs 14 residues. CDR1 and CDR2 (germline): LGHNA, YSLEER.